The TCR beta chain described here comes from a study of T cell clonality in common variable immunodeficiency. Control and CVID samples contributed equal amounts of genomic DNA. Here immunoSEQ multiplex PCR was the method, and the copy in TCRdb shows in-frame clones only, minus some. Listed for the sample are 40,000 to 55,000 clones, none seen a single time. Points on this clone: Read coverage stops 3 residues before the CDR3 terminus; the germline J gene supplies the remainder.

The V gene's germline CDR1 is GTSNPN and CDR2 SVGIG (reference sequence). CDR3 size: 11 residues. The chain employs TRBV30 and TRBJ1-2; TRBD1 matches 7 bases. The specimen was peripheral blood mononuclear cells. The TCR originated in a person aged 18-70 years in good health. The CDR3 bases that were read are TGTGCCTGGTCTGACAGGGCAGTC. This encodes CAWSDRAV. The full CDR3 is CAWSDRAVYTF.